This entry is about one TCR beta chain. Assay: immunoSEQ multiplex PCR; the TCRdb copy retains only in-frame clones and omits some. This sample has about 260,000 clones; 70% to 90% occur once, and the top ten carry more than 0.95%. The study assigned cohorts using participant-reported clinical history. The data were obtained in a study of blood T cell repertoires in COVID-19. This clonotype was sampled from a woman aged 40 to 55 with acute COVID-19. The sample consisted of PBMCs or T cells enriched from blood (not recorded which).

The CDR3 region has the DNA TGTGCCAGTAGAGCGGAAACGGACACCATATATTTT. It translates to CASRAETDTIYF. The chain links TRBV19 to TRBJ1-3; D ambiguous. There are 12 residues in the CDR3. V dropped 6 bases and J dropped 8 bases, with 11 bases sitting between them. From germline, CDR1 is LNHDA and CDR2 SQIVND (reference sequence).